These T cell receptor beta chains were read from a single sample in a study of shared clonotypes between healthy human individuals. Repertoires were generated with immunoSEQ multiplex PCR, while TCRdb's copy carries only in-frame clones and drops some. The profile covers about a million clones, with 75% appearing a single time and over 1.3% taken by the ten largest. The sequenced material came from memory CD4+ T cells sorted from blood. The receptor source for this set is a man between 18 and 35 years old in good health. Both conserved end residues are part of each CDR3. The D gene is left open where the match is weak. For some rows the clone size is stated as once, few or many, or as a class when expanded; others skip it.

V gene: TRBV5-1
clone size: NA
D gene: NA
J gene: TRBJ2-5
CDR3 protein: CASSSGHRGRGETQYF
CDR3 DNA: TGCGCCAGCAGCTCCGGGCACAGGGGGAGGGGAGAGACCCAGTACTTC

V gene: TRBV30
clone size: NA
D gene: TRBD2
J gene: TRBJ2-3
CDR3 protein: CAWTSGSTDTQYF
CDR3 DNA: TGTGCCTGGACTAGCGGGAGCACAGATACGCAGTATTTT

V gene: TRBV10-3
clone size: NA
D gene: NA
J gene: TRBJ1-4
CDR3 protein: CAIRPGGVNEKLFF
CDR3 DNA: TGTGCCATCCGCCCTGGAGGCGTTAATGAAAAACTGTTTTTT

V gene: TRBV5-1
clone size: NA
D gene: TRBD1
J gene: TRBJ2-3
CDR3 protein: CASSPGTEGDTQYF
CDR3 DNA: TGCGCCAGCAGCCCCGGGACAGAAGGGGATACGCAGTATTTT

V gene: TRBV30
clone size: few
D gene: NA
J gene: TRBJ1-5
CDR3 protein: CAWAPGSGNQPQHF
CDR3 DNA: TGTGCCTGGGCCCCAGGGTCCGGGAATCAGCCCCAGCATTTT

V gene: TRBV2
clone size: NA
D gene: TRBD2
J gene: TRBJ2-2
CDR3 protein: CASSSGRAEGGELFF
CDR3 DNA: TGTGCCAGCAGTAGCGGGAGGGCCGAGGGCGGGGAGCTGTTTTTT

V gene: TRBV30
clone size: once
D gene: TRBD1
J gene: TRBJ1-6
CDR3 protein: CALNPGTGNSPLHF
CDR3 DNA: TGTGCCTTAAACCCCGGGACAGGGAATTCACCCCTCCACTTT

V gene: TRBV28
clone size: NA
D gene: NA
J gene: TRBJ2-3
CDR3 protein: CASSPILAGASTDTQYF
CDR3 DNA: TGTGCCAGCAGTCCTATCCTGGCAGGGGCCAGCACAGATACGCAGTATTTT

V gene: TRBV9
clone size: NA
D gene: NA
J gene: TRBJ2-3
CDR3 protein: CASTRETSTDTQYF
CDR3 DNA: TGTGCCAGCACGCGAGAAACCAGCACAGATACGCAGTATTTT

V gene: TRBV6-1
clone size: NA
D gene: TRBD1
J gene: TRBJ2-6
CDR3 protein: CASSEAMDRAGANVLTF
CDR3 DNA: TGTGCCAGCAGTGAAGCTATGGACAGGGCTGGGGCCAACGTCCTGACTTTC

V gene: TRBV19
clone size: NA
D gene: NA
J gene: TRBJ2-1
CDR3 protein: CASGRGAAYNEQFF
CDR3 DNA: TGTGCCAGTGGAAGGGGGGCAGCATACAATGAGCAGTTCTTC

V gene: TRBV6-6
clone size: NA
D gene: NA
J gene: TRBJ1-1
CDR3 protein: CASSYEGGPRSTEAFF
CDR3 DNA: TGTGCCAGCAGTTACGAAGGAGGGCCCCGGAGCACTGAAGCTTTCTTT

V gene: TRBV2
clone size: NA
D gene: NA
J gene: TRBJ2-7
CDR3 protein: CASSEGSYEQYF
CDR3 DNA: TGTGCCAGCAGTGAAGGGTCCTACGAGCAGTACTTC

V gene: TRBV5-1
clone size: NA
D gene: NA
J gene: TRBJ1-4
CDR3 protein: CASSLETTNEKLFF
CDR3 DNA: TGCGCCAGCAGCTTGGAGACAACTAATGAAAAACTGTTTTTT

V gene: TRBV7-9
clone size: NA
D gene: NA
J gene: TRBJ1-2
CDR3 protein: CASSFNYRVGGYTF
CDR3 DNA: TGTGCCAGCAGCTTCAATTACAGGGTGGGTGGCTACACCTTC

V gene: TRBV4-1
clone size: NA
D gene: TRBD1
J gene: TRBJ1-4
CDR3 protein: CASSPATGTGGEKLFF
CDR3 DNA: TGCGCCAGCAGCCCCGCCACCGGGACAGGGGGGGAAAAACTGTTTTTT

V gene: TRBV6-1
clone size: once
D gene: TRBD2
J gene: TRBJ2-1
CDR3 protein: CASIFGTSGHNEQFF
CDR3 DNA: TGTGCCAGCATTTTTGGGACTAGCGGCCACAATGAGCAGTTCTTC

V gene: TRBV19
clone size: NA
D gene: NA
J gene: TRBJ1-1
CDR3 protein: CASSITGSTEAFF
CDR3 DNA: TGTGCCAGTAGTATTACAGGGAGCACTGAAGCTTTCTTT

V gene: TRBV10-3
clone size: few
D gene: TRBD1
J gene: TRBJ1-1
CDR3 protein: CAISESQGGAEAFF
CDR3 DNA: TGTGCCATCAGTGAGTCACAGGGGGGAGCTGAAGCTTTCTTT

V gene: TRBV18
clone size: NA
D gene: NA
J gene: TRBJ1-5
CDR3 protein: CASSPRPGAQPQHF
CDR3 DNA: TGTGCCAGCTCACCCCGACCGGGGGCTCAGCCCCAGCATTTT

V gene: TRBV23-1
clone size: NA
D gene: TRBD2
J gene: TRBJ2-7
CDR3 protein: CASSPIAGGFKNEQYF
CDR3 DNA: TGCGCCAGCAGTCCAATAGCGGGAGGGTTTAAAAACGAGCAGTACTTC

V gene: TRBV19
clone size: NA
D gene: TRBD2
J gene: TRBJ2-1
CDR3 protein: CASSIGTSASSYNEQFF
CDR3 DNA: TGTGCCAGTAGTATCGGGACTAGCGCAAGCTCCTACAATGAGCAGTTCTTC

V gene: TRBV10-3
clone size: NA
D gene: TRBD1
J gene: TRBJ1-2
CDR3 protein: CAATGGYYGYTF
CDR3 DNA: TGTGCCGCAACAGGGGGCTACTATGGCTACACCTTC

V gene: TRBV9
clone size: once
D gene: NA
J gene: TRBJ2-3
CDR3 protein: CASSVGQGLDTQYF
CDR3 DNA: TGTGCCAGCAGCGTAGGACAGGGACTAGATACGCAGTATTTT

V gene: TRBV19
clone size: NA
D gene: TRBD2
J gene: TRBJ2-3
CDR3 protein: CASSPTSGGHTDTQYF
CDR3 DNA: TGTGCCAGTAGTCCTACTAGCGGGGGGCATACAGATACGCAGTATTTT

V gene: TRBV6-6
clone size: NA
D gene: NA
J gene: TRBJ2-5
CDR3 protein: CASSYSRVLETQYF
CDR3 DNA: TGTGCCAGCAGTTACTCACGGGTTCTTGAGACCCAGTACTTC

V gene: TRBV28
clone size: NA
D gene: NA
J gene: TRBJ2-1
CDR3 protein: CASSFRGGVSYNEQFF
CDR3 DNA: TGTGCCAGCAGTTTCAGGGGTGGAGTATCCTACAATGAGCAGTTCTTC

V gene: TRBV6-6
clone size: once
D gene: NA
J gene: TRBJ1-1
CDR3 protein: CASSYSGGTEAFF
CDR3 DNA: TGTGCCAGCAGTTACTCCGGGGGCACTGAAGCTTTCTTT

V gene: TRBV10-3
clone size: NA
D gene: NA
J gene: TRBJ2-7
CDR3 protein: CAISDGSTYEQYF
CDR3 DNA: TGTGCCATCAGTGACGGTAGCACATACGAGCAGTACTTC

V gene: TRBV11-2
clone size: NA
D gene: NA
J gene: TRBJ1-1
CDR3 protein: CASSRRRQDTEAFF
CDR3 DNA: TGTGCCAGCAGCAGAAGGCGACAGGACACTGAAGCTTTCTTT

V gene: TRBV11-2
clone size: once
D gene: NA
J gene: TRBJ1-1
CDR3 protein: CASSFWGWGTEAFF
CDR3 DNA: TGTGCCAGCAGTTTTTGGGGATGGGGCACTGAAGCTTTCTTT

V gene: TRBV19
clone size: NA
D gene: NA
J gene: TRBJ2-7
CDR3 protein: CASSIGVTHEQYF
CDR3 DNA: TGTGCCAGTAGTATAGGTGTCACCCACGAGCAGTACTTC

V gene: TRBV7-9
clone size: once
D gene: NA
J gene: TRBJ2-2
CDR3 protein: CASSPTSGELFF
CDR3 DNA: TGTGCCAGCAGTCCAACGAGCGGGGAGCTGTTTTTT

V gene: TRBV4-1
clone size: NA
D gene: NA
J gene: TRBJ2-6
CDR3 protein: CASSWSALNSGANVLTF
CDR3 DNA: TGCGCCAGCAGCTGGTCTGCCCTAAACTCTGGGGCCAACGTCCTGACTTTC

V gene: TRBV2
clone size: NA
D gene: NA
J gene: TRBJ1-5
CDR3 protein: CASSLGGGAGILPQHF
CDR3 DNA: TGTGCCAGCAGCTTGGGCGGGGGCGCGGGGATTTTGCCCCAGCATTTT

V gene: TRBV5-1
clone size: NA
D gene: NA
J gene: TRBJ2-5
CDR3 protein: CASSLLTGQQETQYF
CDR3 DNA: TGCGCCAGCAGCTTATTGACCGGGCAGCAAGAGACCCAGTACTTC

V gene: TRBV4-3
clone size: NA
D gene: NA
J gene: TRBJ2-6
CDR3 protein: CASSQSSGANVLTF
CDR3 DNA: TGCGCCAGCAGCCAAAGTTCTGGGGCCAACGTCCTGACTTTC

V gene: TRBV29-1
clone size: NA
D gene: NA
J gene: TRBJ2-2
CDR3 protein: CSVREKGPGELFF
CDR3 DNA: TGCAGCGTTAGGGAGAAGGGCCCCGGGGAGCTGTTTTTT

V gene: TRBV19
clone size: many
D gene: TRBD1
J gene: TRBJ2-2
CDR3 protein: CASSMTGTNTGELFF
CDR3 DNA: TGTGCCAGTAGTATGACAGGGACCAACACCGGGGAGCTGTTTTTT

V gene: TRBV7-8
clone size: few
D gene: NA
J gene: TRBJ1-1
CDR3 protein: CASSPPGRQRAFF
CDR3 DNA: TGTGCCAGCAGCCCACCGGGACGGCAAAGGGCTTTCTTT

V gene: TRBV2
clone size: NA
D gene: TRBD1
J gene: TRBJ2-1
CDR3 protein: CASSERTGYNEQFF
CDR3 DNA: TGTGCCAGCAGTGAAAGGACAGGCTACAATGAGCAGTTCTTC

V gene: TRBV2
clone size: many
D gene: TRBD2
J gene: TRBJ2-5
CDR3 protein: CASTGGLGETQYF
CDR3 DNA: TGTGCCAGCACCGGCGGACTAGGAGAGACCCAGTACTTC

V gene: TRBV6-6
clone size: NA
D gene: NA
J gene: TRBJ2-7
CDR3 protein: CASSYSLTGDEQYF
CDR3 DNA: TGTGCCAGCAGTTACTCTCTAACTGGGGACGAGCAGTACTTC

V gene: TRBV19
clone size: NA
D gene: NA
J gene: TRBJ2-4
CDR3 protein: CASSIDGPGRLAKNIQYF
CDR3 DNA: TGTGCCAGTAGTATAGATGGGCCAGGTAGATTAGCCAAAAACATTCAGTACTTC

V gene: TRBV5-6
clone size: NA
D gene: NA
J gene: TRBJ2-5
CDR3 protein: CASSLELGETQYF
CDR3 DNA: TGTGCCAGCAGCTTGGAGTTAGGAGAGACCCAGTACTTC

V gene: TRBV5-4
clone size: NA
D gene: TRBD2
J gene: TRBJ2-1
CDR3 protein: CASSRSGSGLGNEQFF
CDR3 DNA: TGTGCCAGCAGCCGTAGCGGGAGCGGACTGGGCAATGAGCAGTTCTTC

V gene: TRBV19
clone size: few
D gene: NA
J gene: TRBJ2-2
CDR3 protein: CASSRTGELFF
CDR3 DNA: TGTGCCAGTAGCCGGACCGGGGAGCTGTTTTTT

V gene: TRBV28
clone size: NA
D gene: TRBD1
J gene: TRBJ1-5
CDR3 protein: CASSLQGAWQPQHF
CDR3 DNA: TGTGCCAGCAGTCTTCAGGGGGCATGGCAGCCCCAGCATTTT

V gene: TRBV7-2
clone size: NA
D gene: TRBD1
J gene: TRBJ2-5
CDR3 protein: CASSSSRGQGKETQYF
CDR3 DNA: TGTGCCAGCAGCTCCAGCCGTGGACAGGGTAAAGAGACCCAGTACTTC

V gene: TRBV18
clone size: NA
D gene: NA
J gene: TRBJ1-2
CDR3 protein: CASSGYGYTF
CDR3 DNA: TGTGCCAGCTCGGGCTATGGCTACACCTTC